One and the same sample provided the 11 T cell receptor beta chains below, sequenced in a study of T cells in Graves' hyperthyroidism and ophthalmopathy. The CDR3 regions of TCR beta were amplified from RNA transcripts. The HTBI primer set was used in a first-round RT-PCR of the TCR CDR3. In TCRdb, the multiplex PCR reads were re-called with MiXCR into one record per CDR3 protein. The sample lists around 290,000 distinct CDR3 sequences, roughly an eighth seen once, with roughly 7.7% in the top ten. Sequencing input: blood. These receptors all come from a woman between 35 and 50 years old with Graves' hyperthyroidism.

The CDR3 region is CASRQTSESVAQYF. As DNA, the CDR3 is TGTGCCAGCAGACAAACTAGCGAATCGGTTGCGCAGTATTTT. The rearrangement joins TRBV11-2 to TRBJ2-3, with 7 bases that match TRBD2. Per the germline V gene, CDR1 is SGHAT and CDR2 is FQNNGV. This CDR3 contains 14 residues. With V trimmed by 6 bases and J by 10 bases, 13 bases remained unmatched.

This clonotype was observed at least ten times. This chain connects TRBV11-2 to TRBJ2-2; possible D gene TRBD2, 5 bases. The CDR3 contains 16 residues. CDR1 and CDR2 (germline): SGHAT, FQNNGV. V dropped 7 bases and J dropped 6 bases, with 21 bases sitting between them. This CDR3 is CASTLPFGRRSGELFF. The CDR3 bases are TGTGCCAGCACCCTCCCGTTTGGGCGGAGGTCCGGGGAGCTGTTTTTT. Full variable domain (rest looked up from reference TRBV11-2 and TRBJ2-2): EAGVAQSPRYKIIEKRQSVAFWCNPISGHATLYWYQQILGQGPKLLIQFQNNGVVDDSQLPKDRFSAERLKGVDSTLKIQPAKLEDSAVYLCASTLPFGRRSGELFFGEGSRLTVL.

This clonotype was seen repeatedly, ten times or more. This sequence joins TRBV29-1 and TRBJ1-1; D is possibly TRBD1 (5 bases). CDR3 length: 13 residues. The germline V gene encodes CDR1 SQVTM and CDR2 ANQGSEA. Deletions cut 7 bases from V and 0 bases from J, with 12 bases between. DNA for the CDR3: TGCAGCGCCGGGGGGGGATTGAACACTGAAGCTTTCTTT. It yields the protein CSAGGGLNTEAFF.

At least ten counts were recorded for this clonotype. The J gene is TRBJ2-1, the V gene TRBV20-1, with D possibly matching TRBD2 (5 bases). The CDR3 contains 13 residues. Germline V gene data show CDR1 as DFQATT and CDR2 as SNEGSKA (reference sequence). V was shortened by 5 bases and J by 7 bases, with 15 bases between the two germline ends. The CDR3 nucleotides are TGCAGTGCTGACCGCTGGACTTCTAATGAGCAGTTCTTC. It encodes CSADRWTSNEQFF.

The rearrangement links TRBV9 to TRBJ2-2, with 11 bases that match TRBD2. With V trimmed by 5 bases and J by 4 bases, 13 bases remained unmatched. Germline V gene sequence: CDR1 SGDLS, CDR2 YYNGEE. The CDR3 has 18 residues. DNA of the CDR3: TGTGCCAGCAGTCCTCCAGAACTAGCGGGAGCGGTCACCGGGGAGCTGTTTTTT. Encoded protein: CASSPPELAGAVTGELFF.

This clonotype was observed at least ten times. CDR3 DNA: TGTGCCAGCAGCGGGACAGCCGGTACCGATCAGCCCCAGCATTTT. The encoded protein is CASSGTAGTDQPQHF. This chain links TRBV5-5 with TRBJ1-5; 7 positions agree with TRBD1. Germline values: CDR1 SGHKS, CDR2 YYEKEE (reference sequence). Trimming removed 4 bases from V and 5 bases from J; junction bases left unmatched: 9. The CDR3 contains 15 residues. Full variable domain (outside the CDR3, taken from reference TRBV5-5 and TRBJ1-5): DAGVTQSPTHLIKTRGQQVTLRCSPISGHKSVSWYQQVLGQGPQFIFQYYEKEERGRGNFPDRFSARQFPNYSSELNVNALLLGDSALYLCASSGTAGTDQPQHFGDGTRLSIL.

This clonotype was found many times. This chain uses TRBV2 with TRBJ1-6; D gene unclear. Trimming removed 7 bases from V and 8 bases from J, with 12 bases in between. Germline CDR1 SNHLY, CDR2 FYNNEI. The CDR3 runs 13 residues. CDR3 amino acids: CASKDGRDSPLHF. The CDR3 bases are TGTGCCAGCAAAGACGGGAGGGATTCACCCCTCCACTTT. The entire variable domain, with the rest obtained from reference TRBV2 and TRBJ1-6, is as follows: EPEVTQTPSHQVTQMGQEVILRCVPISNHLYFYWYRQILGQKVEFLVSFYNNEISEKSEIFDDQFSVERPDGSNFTLKIRSTKLEDSAMYFCASKDGRDSPLHFGNGTRLTVT.

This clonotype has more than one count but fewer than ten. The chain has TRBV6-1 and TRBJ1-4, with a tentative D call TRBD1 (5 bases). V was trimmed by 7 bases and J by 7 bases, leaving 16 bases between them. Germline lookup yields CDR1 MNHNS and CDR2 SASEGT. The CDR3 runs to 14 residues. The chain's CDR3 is CASKETAGREKLFF. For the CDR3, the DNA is TGTGCCAGCAAAGAGACAGCAGGTCGTGAAAAACTGTTTTTT.

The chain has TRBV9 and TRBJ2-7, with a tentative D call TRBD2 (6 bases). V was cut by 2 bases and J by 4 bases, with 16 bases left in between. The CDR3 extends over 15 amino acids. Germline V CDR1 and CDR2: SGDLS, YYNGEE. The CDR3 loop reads CASSVAPNGRYEQYF. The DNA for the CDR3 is TGTGCCAGCAGCGTCGCCCCAAACGGGAGATACGAGCAGTACTTC.

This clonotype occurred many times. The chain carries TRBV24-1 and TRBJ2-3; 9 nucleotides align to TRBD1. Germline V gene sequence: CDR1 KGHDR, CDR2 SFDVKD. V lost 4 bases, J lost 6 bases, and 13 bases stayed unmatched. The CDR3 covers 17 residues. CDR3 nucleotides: TGTGCCACCAGTGACAGAGGACAGGGGAGGCTAGAGGATACGCAGTATTTT. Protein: CATSDRGQGRLEDTQYF.

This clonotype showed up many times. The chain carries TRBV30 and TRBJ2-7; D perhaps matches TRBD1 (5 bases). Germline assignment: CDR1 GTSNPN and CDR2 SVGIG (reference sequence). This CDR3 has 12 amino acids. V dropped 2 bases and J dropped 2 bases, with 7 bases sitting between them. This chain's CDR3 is CAWSRGAYEQYF. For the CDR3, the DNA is TGTGCCTGGAGTAGGGGCGCCTACGAGCAGTACTTC.